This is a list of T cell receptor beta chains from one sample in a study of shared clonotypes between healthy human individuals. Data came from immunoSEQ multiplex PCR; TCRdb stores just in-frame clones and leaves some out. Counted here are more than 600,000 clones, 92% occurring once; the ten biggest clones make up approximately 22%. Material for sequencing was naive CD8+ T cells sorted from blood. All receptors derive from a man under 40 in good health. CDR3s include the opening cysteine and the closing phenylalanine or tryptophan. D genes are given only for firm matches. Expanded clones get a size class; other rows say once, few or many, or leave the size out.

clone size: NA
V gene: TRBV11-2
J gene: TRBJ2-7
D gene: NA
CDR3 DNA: TGTGCCAGCAGCATACAGGGCGTTCGTTACGAGCAGTACTTC
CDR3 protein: CASSIQGVRYEQYF

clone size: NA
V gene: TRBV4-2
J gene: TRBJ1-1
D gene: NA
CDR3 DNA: TGTGCCAGCAGCCAAGCATCGGTGAACACTGAAGCTTTCTTT
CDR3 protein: CASSQASVNTEAFF

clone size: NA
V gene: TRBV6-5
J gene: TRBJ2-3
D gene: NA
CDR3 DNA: TGTGCCAGCAGTTACTCGAATTCAGGGACAGATACGCAGTATTTT
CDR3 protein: CASSYSNSGTDTQYF

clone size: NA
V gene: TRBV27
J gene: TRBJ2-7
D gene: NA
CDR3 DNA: TGTGCCAGCAGTTCGAATCCCTACGAGCAGTACTTC
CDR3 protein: CASSSNPYEQYF

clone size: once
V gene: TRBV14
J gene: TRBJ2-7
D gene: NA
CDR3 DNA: TGTGCCAGCAGCCAAAGGGGGGGTATTTACGAGCAGTACTTC
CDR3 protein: CASSQRGGIYEQYF

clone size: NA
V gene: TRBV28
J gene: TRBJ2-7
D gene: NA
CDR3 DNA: TGTGCCAGCGTAATTGGGGGCTCCTACGAGCAGTACTTC
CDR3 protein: CASVIGGSYEQYF

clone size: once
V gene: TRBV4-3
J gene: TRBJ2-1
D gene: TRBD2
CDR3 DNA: TGCGCCAGCAGCCACGGACTAGCGGGAGGTGAGCAGTTCTTC
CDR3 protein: CASSHGLAGGEQFF

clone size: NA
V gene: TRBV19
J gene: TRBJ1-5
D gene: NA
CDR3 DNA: TGTGCCAGTAGTACGTCTTCCCGGTATCAGCCCCAGCATTTT
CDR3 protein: CASSTSSRYQPQHF

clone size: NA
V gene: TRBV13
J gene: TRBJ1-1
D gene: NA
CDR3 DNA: TGTGCCAGCAGCTCCGAGGGGGACAATAGCCCCGGAAACACTGAAGCTTTCTTT
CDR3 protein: CASSSEGDNSPGNTEAFF

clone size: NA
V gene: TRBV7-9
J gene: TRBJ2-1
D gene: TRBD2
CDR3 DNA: TGTGCCAGCAGCTTGGGACTAGCGGGAGGCAATGAGCAGTTCTTC
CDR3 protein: CASSLGLAGGNEQFF

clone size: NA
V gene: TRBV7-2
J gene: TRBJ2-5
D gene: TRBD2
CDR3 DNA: TGTGCCAGCAGCTTAGGGGAGAGACTAGCGGGAGAGGCTGAGACCCAGTACTTC
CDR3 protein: CASSLGERLAGEAETQYF

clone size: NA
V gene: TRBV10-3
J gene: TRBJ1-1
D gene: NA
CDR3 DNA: TGTGCCATCACCCCTGGAGCAGAGAACACTGAAGCTTTCTTT
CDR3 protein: CAITPGAENTEAFF

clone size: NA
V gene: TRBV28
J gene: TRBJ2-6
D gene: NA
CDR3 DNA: TGTGCCAGCAGTTCGCCACTGAGCTCTGGGGCCAACGTCCTGACTTTC
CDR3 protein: CASSSPLSSGANVLTF

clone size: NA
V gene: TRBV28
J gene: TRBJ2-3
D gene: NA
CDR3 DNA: TGTGCCAGCAGTCCAACAGCAGCGAGCACAGATACGCAGTATTTT
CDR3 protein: CASSPTAASTDTQYF

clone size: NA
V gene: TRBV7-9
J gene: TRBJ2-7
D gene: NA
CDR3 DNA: TGTGCCAGCAGATCCGGACAGAATTACGAGCAGTACTTC
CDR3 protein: CASRSGQNYEQYF

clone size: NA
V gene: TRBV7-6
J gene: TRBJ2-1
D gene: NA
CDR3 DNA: TGTGCCAGCAGCTTAGCGAGTACCCAGGGCCGCGAGCAGTTCTTC
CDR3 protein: CASSLASTQGREQFF

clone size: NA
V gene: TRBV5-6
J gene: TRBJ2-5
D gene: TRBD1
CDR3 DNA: TGTGCCAGCAGCCCCTACCGGACAGGGAGAAATGAGACCCAGTACTTC
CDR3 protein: CASSPYRTGRNETQYF

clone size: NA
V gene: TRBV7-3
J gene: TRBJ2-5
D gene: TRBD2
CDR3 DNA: TGTGCCAGCAGCCCCGGGACTAGCGGGCAAGAGACCCAGTACTTC
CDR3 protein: CASSPGTSGQETQYF

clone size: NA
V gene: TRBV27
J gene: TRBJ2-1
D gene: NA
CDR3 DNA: TGTGCCAGCAGTCTATCTGCGGGACTCAGCTACAATGAGCAGTTCTTC
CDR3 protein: CASSLSAGLSYNEQFF

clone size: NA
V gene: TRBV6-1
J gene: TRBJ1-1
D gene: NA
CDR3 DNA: TGTGCCAGCAGTGTTCCGGGCTTAGGCACTGAAGCTTTCTTT
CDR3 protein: CASSVPGLGTEAFF

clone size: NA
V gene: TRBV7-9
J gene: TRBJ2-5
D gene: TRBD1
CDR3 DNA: TGTGCCAGCAGCTTAGTACGTGGACAGGCAAAAGGGGAGACCCAGTACTTC
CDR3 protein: CASSLVRGQAKGETQYF

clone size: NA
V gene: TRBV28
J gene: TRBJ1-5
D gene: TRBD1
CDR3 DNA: TGTGCCAGCAGTCTGGCCGGGACAGGGGATCGCCAGCCCCAGCATTTT
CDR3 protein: CASSLAGTGDRQPQHF

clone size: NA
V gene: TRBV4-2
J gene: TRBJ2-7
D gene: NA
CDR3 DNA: TGTGCCAGCAGCCAAGTGGCGGGGACCTACGAGCAGTACTTC
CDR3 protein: CASSQVAGTYEQYF

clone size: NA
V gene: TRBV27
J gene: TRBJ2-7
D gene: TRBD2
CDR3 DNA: TGTGCCAGCAGTGTCAAGAAGCGGGAGTGGGGCGAGCAGTACTTC
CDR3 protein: CASSVKKREWGEQYF

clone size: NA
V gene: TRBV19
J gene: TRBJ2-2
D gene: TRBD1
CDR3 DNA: TGTGCCAGCACAGGGGCGAGCACCGGGGAGCTGTTTTTT
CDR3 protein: CASTGASTGELFF

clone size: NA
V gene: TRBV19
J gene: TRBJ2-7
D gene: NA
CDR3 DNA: TGTGCCAGTAGGACCAGGGCAGGGGATCCCTACGAGCAGTACTTC
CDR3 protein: CASRTRAGDPYEQYF

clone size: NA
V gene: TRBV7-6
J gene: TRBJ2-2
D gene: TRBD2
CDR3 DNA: TGTGCCAGCAGCAGGGGACTAGCGGGAGCCCCGAACACCGGGGAGCTGTTTTTT
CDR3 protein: CASSRGLAGAPNTGELFF

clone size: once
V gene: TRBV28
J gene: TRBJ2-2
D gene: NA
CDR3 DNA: TGTGCCAGCAGGGTGGGACCGTATGACACCGGGGAGCTGTTTTTT
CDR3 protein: CASRVGPYDTGELFF

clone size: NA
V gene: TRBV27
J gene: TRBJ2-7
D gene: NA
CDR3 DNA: TGTGCCAGCGGGATCCCCCAAAACAGAGCTTCCTACGAGCAGTACTTC
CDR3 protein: CASGIPQNRASYEQYF

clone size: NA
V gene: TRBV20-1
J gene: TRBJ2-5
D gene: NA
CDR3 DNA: TGCAGTGCTAGCACGGGGGAGACCCAGTACTTC
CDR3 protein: CSASTGETQYF

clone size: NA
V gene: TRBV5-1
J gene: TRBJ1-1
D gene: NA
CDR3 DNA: TGCGCCAGCAGCGGACCTGGGGCTTTCTTT
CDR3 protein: CASSGPGAFF

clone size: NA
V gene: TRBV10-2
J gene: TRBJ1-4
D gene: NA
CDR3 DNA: TGCGCCAGCAGGGGGGAAGAAAAACTGTTTTTT
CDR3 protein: CASRGEEKLFF

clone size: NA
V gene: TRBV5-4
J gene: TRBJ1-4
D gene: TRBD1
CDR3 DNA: TGTGCCAGCAGCTCCAGGGGGCTGACTAATGAAAAACTGTTTTTT
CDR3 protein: CASSSRGLTNEKLFF

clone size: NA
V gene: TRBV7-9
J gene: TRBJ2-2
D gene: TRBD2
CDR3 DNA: TGTGCCAGCAGCCGTCCAAACCGCGGGAGAGGGACCGGGGAGCTGTTTTTT
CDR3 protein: CASSRPNRGRGTGELFF

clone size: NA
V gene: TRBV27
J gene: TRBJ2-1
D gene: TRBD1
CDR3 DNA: TGTGCCAGCAGTATAAATGGACAGGGCCTAAACAATGAGCAGTTCTTC
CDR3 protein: CASSINGQGLNNEQFF

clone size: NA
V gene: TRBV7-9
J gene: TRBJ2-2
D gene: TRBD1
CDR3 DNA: TGTGCCAGCAGTGACAGGGGAATGAGCACCGGGGAGCTGTTTTTT
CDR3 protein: CASSDRGMSTGELFF

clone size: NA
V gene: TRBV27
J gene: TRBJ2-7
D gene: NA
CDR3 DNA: TGTGCCAGCAGTTTTTTAGGCGGAGTCTACGAGCAGTACTTC
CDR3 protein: CASSFLGGVYEQYF

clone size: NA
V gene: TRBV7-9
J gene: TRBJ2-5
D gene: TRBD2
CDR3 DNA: TGTGCCAGCAGCTTAGTGACTAGCGGGAGGGGAGAGACCCAGTACTTC
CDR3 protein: CASSLVTSGRGETQYF

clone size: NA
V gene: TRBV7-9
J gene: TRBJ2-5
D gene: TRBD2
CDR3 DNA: TGTGCCAGCAGTCCGGGAGGGAGGAGAGAGACCCAGTACTTC
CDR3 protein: CASSPGGRRETQYF

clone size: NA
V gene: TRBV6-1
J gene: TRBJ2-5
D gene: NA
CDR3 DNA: TGTGCCAGCAGTGAGGCAAACACCGTGGGCCTAGCTGGGACCCAGTACTTC
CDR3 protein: CASSEANTVGLAGTQYF

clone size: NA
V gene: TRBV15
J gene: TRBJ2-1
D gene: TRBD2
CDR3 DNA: TGTGCCACCAGCAGTGAGGATCGTGCGGGAGTATACAATGAGCAGTTCTTC
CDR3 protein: CATSSEDRAGVYNEQFF

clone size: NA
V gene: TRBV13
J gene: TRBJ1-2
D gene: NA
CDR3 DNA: TGTGCCAGCAGCTTAAACCCTAACTATGGCTACACCTTC
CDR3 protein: CASSLNPNYGYTF

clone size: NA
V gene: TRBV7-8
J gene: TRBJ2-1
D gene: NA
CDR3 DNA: TGTGCCAGCAGCCCAAAGGTGCGGGAAAGCTCCTACAATGAGCAGTTCTTC
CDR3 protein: CASSPKVRESSYNEQFF

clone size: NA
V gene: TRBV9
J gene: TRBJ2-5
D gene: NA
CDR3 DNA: TGTGCCAGCAGCGTAGGGACCACGTACCAAGAGACCCAGTACTTC
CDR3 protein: CASSVGTTYQETQYF

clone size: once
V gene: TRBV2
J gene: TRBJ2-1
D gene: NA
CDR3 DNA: TGTGCCAGCAGGATCGAGAGGGGCCCTATTAAGGTGTCCTACAATGAGCAGTTCTTC
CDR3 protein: CASRIERGPIKVSYNEQFF

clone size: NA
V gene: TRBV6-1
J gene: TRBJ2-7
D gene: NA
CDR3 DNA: TGTGCCAGCAGTGAATACGGCGGAGGGGGCGAGCAGTACTTC
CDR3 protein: CASSEYGGGGEQYF

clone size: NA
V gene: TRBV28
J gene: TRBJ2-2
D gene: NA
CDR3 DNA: TGTGCCAGCAGTTTACACCACAGAGACGCGAACACCGGGGAGCTGTTTTTT
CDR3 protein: CASSLHHRDANTGELFF

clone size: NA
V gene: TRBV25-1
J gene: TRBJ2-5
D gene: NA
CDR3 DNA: TGTGCCAGCAGTGGGGTCGGCCAGTACTTC
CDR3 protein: CASSGVGQYF

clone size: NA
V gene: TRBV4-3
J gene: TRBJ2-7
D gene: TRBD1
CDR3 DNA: TGCGCCAGCAGCGTGGACAGGGGCCTAGGTTCCTACGAGCAGTACTTC
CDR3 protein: CASSVDRGLGSYEQYF

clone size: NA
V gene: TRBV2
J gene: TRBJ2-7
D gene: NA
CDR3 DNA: TGTGCCAGCGTTGAGGGAGGCGAGCAGTACTTC
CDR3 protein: CASVEGGEQYF